This note documents a single TCR beta chain sequence. The CDR3 has 14 residues. This sample stems from a study of blood T cell repertoires in COVID-19. Study processing details: For nucleated cells, counts were estimated from reference gene primer amplification. TCRdb keeps only in-frame clones here, not all; method: immunoSEQ multiplex PCR. V, J and clone size were drawn from that table, and D and trimming were deduced from the DNA. The sample lists more than 100,000 clones; 84% were seen once. This rearrangement joins TRBV12-2 to TRBJ1-2; the table's D gene call, TRBD1, was not cross checked with the DNA. TRBV12-2 is noted as a pseudogene. The sample consisted of peripheral blood. The receptor was derived from a woman aged 80 or over with acute or convalescent COVID-19. Written as DNA, the CDR3 is TGTGCAAGTCGCTTAAAAGACAGGGGACATGGCTACACCTTC. Its translation is CASRLKDRGHGYTF.